The 27 T cell receptor beta chains below all came from one sample that was sequenced in a study of T cell responses to AZD1222 COVID-19 vaccine (TCRdb year 2021). The library was built by means of the immunoSEQ multiplex PCR assay. As stored in TCRdb, this immuneACCESS dataset retains in-frame rearrangements with V and J assigned. A fraction of the clones does not appear; measured against another copy, unresolved V genes explain less than half of the discrepancy, and the remainder lacks a known reason. In this sample the table shows about 130,000 clones, over 85% of which occur a single time. Approximately 6.8% of the sample lies in the top ten. The sample's time point label, decoded: about 28 days (+/-7) after the second vaccine dose. Sequenced material: peripheral blood, taken 28 days after the second AZD1222 dose. These receptors originate from an adult who received the AZD1222 COVID-19 vaccine.

The chain links TRBV19 to TRBJ1-6; D is unresolved. The CDR3 extends over 16 amino acids. Germline-derived CDR1 and CDR2 are LNHDA and SQIVND (reference sequence). The V and J ends lost 4 bases and 8 bases respectively, with 18 bases between them. This CDR3 reads CASSTMTRGLDSPLHF. The DNA of the CDR3 is TGTGCCAGTAGTACTATGACAAGAGGGCTGGATTCACCCCTCCACTTT.

The chain combines TRBV3-1 (or the pseudogene TRBV3-2) with TRBJ2-5, with a possible D match to TRBD2 (6 bases). This CDR3 contains 13 residues. The V gene lost 0 bases and the J gene lost 9 bases, with 11 bases spanning the gap. Germline V gene sequence: CDR1 LGHDT, CDR2 YNNKEL (reference sequence). This chain's CDR3 is CASSQDNGGAQYF. DNA of the CDR3: TGTGCCAGCAGCCAAGATAACGGGGGAGCCCAGTACTTC.

The V and J genes are TRBV27 and TRBJ1-1; TRBD1 is a possible D gene (5 bases). CDR1 MNHEY and CDR2 SMNVEV come from the germline V gene (reference sequence). V was cut by 3 bases and J by 6 bases, with 11 bases left in between. CDR3 length: 13 amino acids. CDR3 nucleotides: TGTGCCAGCAGTTTCAGCGGACAAGCTGAAGCTTTCTTT. Its translation is CASSFSGQAEAFF.

This chain uses TRBV27 with TRBJ1-2; no clear D gene. CDR1 and CDR2 (germline): MNHEY, SMNVEV (reference sequence). The CDR3 is 15 residues long. With 8 bases removed from V and 0 bases from J, the gap between germline ends came to 16 bases. CDR3: CASLGYTKANYGYTF. Here the CDR3 DNA reads TGTGCCAGCCTCGGCTATACAAAAGCTAACTATGGCTACACCTTC.

This clone was seen a single time. This chain connects TRBV29-1 to TRBJ1-2, with 11 bases aligning to TRBD1. Per the germline V gene, CDR1 is SQVTM and CDR2 is ANQGSEA. V lost 8 bases and J lost 8; bases outside the gene matches: 7. The CDR3 has 12 residues. The CDR3 DNA sequence: TGCAGCCTTAGGGGACAGGGGGACGGCTACACCTTC. Translated, it gives CSLRGQGDGYTF.

The J gene is TRBJ1-2, the V gene TRBV30, with 12 bases matching TRBD1. The CDR3 runs 15 residues. CDR1 is GTSNPN, CDR2 SVGIG, per germline (reference sequence). V shed 3 bases and J 5 bases; nucleotides not matched to a gene: 7. This chain's CDR3 is CAWRQWDRGRYGYTF. CDR3 sequence (DNA): TGTGCCTGGAGGCAATGGGACAGGGGGCGTTATGGCTACACCTTC.

J is TRBJ1-4 and V is TRBV18; a weak D match, TRBD1 (6 bases). V was shortened by 6 bases and J by 1 base, with 18 bases between the two germline ends. Germline CDR1 is KGHSH and CDR2 is LQKENI. The CDR3 runs 17 residues. CDR3 sequence: CASSPRGDVETNEKLFF. In nucleotides, the CDR3 is TGTGCCAGCTCCCCAAGGGGGGACGTAGAAACTAATGAAAAACTGTTTTTT. The whole variable domain, remainder taken from reference TRBV18 and TRBJ1-4, is NAGVMQNPRHLVRRRGQEARLRCSPMKGHSHVYWYRQLPEEGLKFMVYLQKENIIDESGMPKERFSAEFPKEGPSILRIQQVVRGDSAAYFCASSPRGDVETNEKLFFGSGTQLSVL.

The chain is built from TRBV10-1 and TRBJ2-7; 10 positions agree with TRBD2. CDR3 size: 13 residues. CDR1 is WNHNN and CDR2 is SYGVQD in the germline V gene (reference sequence). The trim removed 9 bases at V and 3 bases at J, leaving 5 bases unmatched. CDR3 nucleotides: TGCGCCAGTGGAACTAGCGGGGTCTACGAGCAGTACTTC. Translating it yields CASGTSGVYEQYF.

The chain carries TRBV19 and TRBJ2-1; possibly TRBD2 for D (5 bases). V was clipped by 5 bases and J by 0 bases, with 8 bases between them. CDR1 is LNHDA, CDR2 SQIVND, per germline (reference sequence). The CDR3 is made up of 14 amino acids. CDR3 region: CASSPGSSYNEQFF. CDR3 in DNA: TGTGCCAGTAGTCCGGGGAGCTCCTACAATGAGCAGTTCTTC.

The chain joins TRBV11-3 to TRBJ2-2; perhaps TRBD2 as D (5 bases). Germline V lookup: CDR1 SGHNT, CDR2 YENEEA. The CDR3 is 14 amino acids. V lost 5 bases, J lost 4 bases, and 11 bases lay in between. CDR3 DNA sequence: TGTGCCAGCAGCGAACATCGGGGCACCGGGGAGCTGTTTTTT. Translating gives CASSEHRGTGELFF.

The rearrangement joins TRBV9 to TRBJ1-4; D uncertain. CDR3 length: 15 amino acids. V was shortened by 3 bases and J by 3 bases, with 12 bases between the two germline ends. Germline-derived CDR1 and CDR2 are SGDLS and YYNGEE. CDR3 sequence: CASSAQDLPNEKLFF. The CDR3 coding sequence is TGTGCCAGCAGCGCTCAGGATCTCCCTAATGAAAAACTGTTTTTT. The full variable domain, its missing parts supplied by reference TRBV9 and TRBJ1-4, is DSGVTQTPKHLITATGQRVTLRCSPRSGDLSVYWYQQSLDQGLQFLIQYYNGEERAKGNILERFSAQQFPDLHSELNLSSLELGDSALYFCASSAQDLPNEKLFFGSGTQLSVL.

CDR3 amino acids: CASRTIKGYTF. As DNA, the CDR3 is TGTGCCAGCAGGACAATTAAGGGCTACACCTTC. The chain recombines TRBV28 with TRBJ1-2; D is ambiguous. The CDR3 is 11 amino acids. Per the germline V gene, CDR1 is MDHEN and CDR2 is SYDVKM. Trimming took 6 bases from V and 8 from J, leaving 10 bases between them.

CDR3 region: CASSSSQGFRVFGYTF. The CDR3 DNA reads TGTGCCAGCAGCTCAAGCCAGGGGTTCCGGGTTTTTGGCTACACCTTC. The V call is TRBV5-4, the J call TRBJ1-2; tentative D call: TRBD1 (6 bases). Deletions cut 3 bases from V and 7 bases from J, with 22 bases between. The CDR3 is made up of 16 amino acids. The germline gives CDR1 SGHNT, CDR2 YYREEE (reference sequence).

The chain recombines TRBV3-1 (or the pseudogene TRBV3-2) with TRBJ2-6; tentatively, D is TRBD1 (5 bases). Trimming took 1 base from V and 0 from J, leaving 10 bases between them. Germline-derived CDR1 and CDR2 are LGHDT and YNNKEL (reference sequence). This CDR3 is 17 amino acids long. The CDR3 DNA sequence: TGTGCCAGCAGCCAAGCAGGGTTGGGCTCTGGGGCCAACGTCCTGACTTTC. Encoded protein: CASSQAGLGSGANVLTF.

The chain employs TRBV5-6 and TRBJ2-3, with 8 bases that match TRBD1. CDR1 is SGHDT and CDR2 is YYEEEE in the germline V gene. The CDR3 spans 16 residues. V shed 3 bases and J 3 bases; nucleotides not matched to a gene: 9. The CDR3 region has the DNA TGTGCCAGCAGCTGGGGCGGCCAGGGGGCGACAGATACGCAGTATTTT. Amino acids: CASSWGGQGATDTQYF.

This chain uses TRBV6-6 with TRBJ1-6; 7 bases fit TRBD1. The CDR3 spans 14 residues. V trimming: 5 bases; J trimming: 7 bases; junction bases outside the gene matches: 5. Looked up from germline, CDR1 is MNHNY and CDR2 is SVGAGI (reference sequence). This CDR3 is CASSERQGNSPLHF. DNA of the CDR3: TGTGCCAGCAGTGAGAGACAGGGAAATTCACCCCTCCACTTT.

The genes are TRBV19 and TRBJ2-3; a possible D gene is TRBD2 (7 bases). CDR3 size: 14 residues. The germline gives CDR1 LNHDA, CDR2 SQIVND (reference sequence). V lost 3 bases to trimming and J lost 2 bases, with 9 bases between them. CDR3 in DNA: TGTGCCAGTAGTATCGCGGGGGCCACAGATACGCAGTATTTT. It encodes CASSIAGATDTQYF.

CDR3 bases: TGTGCCAGCAGCTTAGGTTTAGGGGTCGATGAGCAGTTCTTC. Translated, it gives CASSLGLGVDEQFF. The V call is TRBV7-9, the J call TRBJ2-1; TRBD1 is a possible D gene (5 bases). CDR1 and CDR2 from the germline V gene are SEHNR and FQNEAQ (reference sequence). V was trimmed by 1 base and J by 8 bases, leaving 12 bases between them. The CDR3 consists of 14 residues. Full variable domain (rest looked up from reference TRBV7-9 and TRBJ2-1): DTGVSQNPRHKITKRGQNVTFRCDPISEHNRLYWYRQTLGQGPEFLTYFQNEAQLEKSRLLSDRFSAERPKGSFSTLEIQRTEQGDSAMYLCASSLGLGVDEQFFGPGTRLTVL.

This clone was seen once. The J gene is TRBJ1-2, the V gene TRBV6-5; no clear D gene. The germline CDR1 and CDR2 sequences are MNHEY and SVGAGI. V gave up 6 bases and J gave up 7 bases, with 12 bases separating them. There are 12 residues in the CDR3. CDR3 nucleotide sequence: TGTGCCAGCAGCCGCCGGGGTACTGGCTACACCTTC. Translation: CASSRRGTGYTF.

The genes are TRBV6-2 or TRBV6-3 and TRBJ1-5, with D hard to call. Trimming cost V 6 bases and J 4 bases, with 13 bases left between them. Germline V gives CDR1 MNHEY, CDR2 SVGEGT. This CDR3 contains 14 residues. The CDR3 reads CASSLELGNQPQHF. CDR3 nucleotides: TGTGCCAGCAGCCTCGAGTTAGGGAATCAGCCCCAGCATTTT.

The rearrangement joins TRBV7-9 to TRBJ1-6; D remains ambiguous. The CDR3 is 13 residues long. Germline-derived CDR1 and CDR2 are SEHNR and FQNEAQ (reference sequence). Trimming removed 0 bases from V and 8 bases from J, with 5 bases in between. The CDR3 is CASSLARDSPLHF. The CDR3 DNA reads as TGTGCCAGCAGCTTAGCGCGCGATTCACCCCTCCACTTT.

The rearrangement links TRBV4-1 to TRBJ2-7, with 7 bases matching TRBD2. In germline, CDR1 is MGHRA, CDR2 YSYEKL. V dropped 2 bases and J dropped 0; count of bases not matched to a gene: 1. This CDR3 region has 14 residues. CDR3 sequence (DNA): TGCGCCAGCAGCCAAACGGGGGGCTCCTACGAGCAGTACTTC. Amino acids: CASSQTGGSYEQYF.

CDR3 amino acids: CASSYGVRGFGYTF. CDR3 bases: TGTGCCAGCAGTTACGGTGTCCGGGGCTTCGGCTACACCTTC. The chain links TRBV6-5 to TRBJ1-2; possibly TRBD1 for D (5 bases). The CDR3 is 14 residues long. Germline-derived CDR1 and CDR2 are MNHEY and SVGAGI. Trimming removed 2 bases at V and 8 bases at J, with 15 bases between.

This chain connects TRBV5-1 to TRBJ1-1, with D maybe TRBD1 (6 bases). The germline V and J ends were trimmed by 0 bases and 4 bases, with 19 bases remaining between them. Germline V gene data show CDR1 as SGHRS and CDR2 as YFSETQ. The CDR3 runs 17 residues. The chain's CDR3 is CASSLDTRGRAGTEAFF. The CDR3 DNA is TGCGCCAGCAGCTTGGACACCAGGGGAAGGGCGGGCACTGAAGCTTTCTTT.

The chain carries TRBV9 and TRBJ1-4, with 9 bases that match TRBD1. Germline trimming cut 3 bases from V and 10 bases from J; bases unmatched to any gene: 4. The CDR3 consists of 13 residues. CDR1 SGDLS and CDR2 YYNGEE come from the germline V gene. CDR3 DNA: TGTGCCAGCAGCGCTACAGGGGGCGGAAAACTGTTTTTT. It translates to CASSATGGGKLFF. Full variable domain (outside the CDR3, taken from reference TRBV9 and TRBJ1-4): DSGVTQTPKHLITATGQRVTLRCSPRSGDLSVYWYQQSLDQGLQFLIQYYNGEERAKGNILERFSAQQFPDLHSELNLSSLELGDSALYFCASSATGGGKLFFGSGTQLSVL.

In nucleotides, the CDR3 is TGTGCCAGCAGCCAAGTCTTCGGGTCTAGCACAGATACGCAGTATTTT. Translating gives CASSQVFGSSTDTQYF. This chain connects TRBV3-1 (or the pseudogene TRBV3-2) to TRBJ2-3; D unclear. CDR1 is LGHDT, CDR2 YNNKEL, per germline (reference sequence). With 1 base removed from V and 0 bases from J, the gap between germline ends came to 11 bases. The length of the CDR3 is 16 residues.

This chain uses TRBV30 with TRBJ1-2, with unresolved D. CDR3 length: 14 residues. V shed 3 bases and J shed 6 bases, with 17 bases lying between them. CDR1 GTSNPN and CDR2 SVGIG come from the germline V gene (reference sequence). The CDR3 region has the DNA TGTGCCTGGAGCTTCCCGGGCCTTAAGGATGGCTACACCTTC. It translates to CAWSFPGLKDGYTF.